The sequence of this TCR beta chain was determined in a study of human T cells and chemical hapten exposure (dated by TCRdb to the early 2020s). About the study as a whole: For sensitization, 2% DPC in acetone was applied to an approximately 2 cm by approximately 2 cm area of upper inner arm skin. Most of the patients in the cohort were female, and the cohort covered alopecia areata with under or over 50% scalp involvement, alopecia totalis and alopecia universalis. Libraries were pooled for sequencing, and variation in per-sample TCR yields was attributed mainly to small differences in library volumes within the pool. Patch testing was done on the upper back using Finn chambers containing 0.01% DPC, and results were scored after 6 days according to International Contact Dermatitis Research Group standards. Approximately 28 alopecia patients gave blood for TCR sequencing at one to four time points (pre-sensitization, 2, 6 and 24 weeks). Patients additionally received weekly therapeutic DPC doses to the scalp throughout the approximately 25-week study period. This study followed changes in the peripheral blood TCR repertoire in vivo during primary and secondary sensitization of alopecia patients to the hapten diphenylcyclopropenone (DPC). Blood samples were taken from patients before sensitization (week 0) and at 2, 6 and about 24 weeks after DPC sensitization. What the authors observed across the whole study: After repeated subsampling, the strength of the expansion versus patch-test correlation and the threshold at which it became significant changed. The number of PT1 expanded TCRs positively correlated with patch test score, significant at thresholds 8, 16 and 32 but not 4. All patients had alopecia, a presumed autoimmune disease, so their immune response might differ from that of healthy individuals. DPC sensitization did not change the number of TCRs with a frequency above 1 in 1000, and there was no evidence of changes in global repertoire structure. Compared with pre-sensitization or healthy control sets, expanded TCRs formed significantly more large CDR3 similarity clusters, which is consistent with antigen-driven responses.

As encoded in the germline V gene (reference sequence), CDR1 is DFQATT while CDR2 is SNEGSKA. From the cysteine up to the phenylalanine, the CDR3 has a length of 15 residues. The DNA shown is the 45-base CDR3, in frame from base 1. Trimming takes 5 bases off V and 0 bases off J; junction bases not matched to a gene: 7. Read against the paper, the sample's time point label means: pre-sensitization, week 0. Taken with the paper, the label for treatment or condition translates to: therapeutic diphenylcyclopropenone sensitization with weekly scalp DPC. At every patch-test visit, the blood draw took place before the patch test was put on. Eligible patients were aged 18 to 70, diagnosed with alopecia, deemed suitable for DPC therapy, and excluded if pregnant. Total RNA was extracted from unfractionated whole blood collected in Tempus Blood RNA tubes. The library was generated by RACE. Instrument used: NextSeq 500. Library preparation attached unique molecular identifiers to individual cDNA molecules for quantitative, reproducible TCR counting. From each blood RNA sample, both TCR alpha and TCR beta chains were sequenced. Per the authors' processing: A median of about 87,000 TCRs per sample was observed, with a range of about 20,000 to 700,000. V, J and CDR3 annotation of the TCR reads was carried out using the Decombinator software suite. To make PS versus PT1 abundance plots, every sample was subsampled to the same number of TCRs (28,000). Expanded TCRs were defined as absent before sensitization and observed at least eight times at the 2-week time point. TCRdb passed the public sequencing reads through fastp at Q25 and MiXCR, retaining productive beta sequences. Each CDR3 protein appears once, grouped with its most common genes and DNA. These V and J calls derive from TCRdb rather than the authors' analysis. For this sample the table gives approximately 260,000 distinct CDR3 sequences, of which more than 6.5% were detected only once. Together, the top ten hold 2% to 2.5% of the sample.

A single count supports this clonotype. Its antigen has not been determined. Per-base qualities were not stored, and no clone one base away is much larger. A lone read offers only weak evidence. Sequenced material: whole blood, taken in connection with sensitization to the hapten diphenylcyclopropenone (DPC). This receptor was obtained from a middle-aged woman with alopecia areata. Some clones in this sample may be carry-over from other donors' samples. The sequence joins TRBV20-1 to TRBJ2-3; the junction holds 8 bases that match TRBD2. CDR3 protein: CSAGTSGPSTDTQYF. At the DNA level, the sequence is TGCAGTGCTGGTACTAGCGGCCCTAGCACAGATACGCAGTATTTT.